The 4 T cell receptor beta chains in this list originate from one sample, sequenced in a study of memory CD4+ T cells and cytomegalovirus serostatus. Single viable CD3+CD4+CD8-CD45RO+ cells were sorted as the memory CD4+ T cells. Measured with immunoSEQ multiplex PCR; TCRdb has only the in-frame clones, and not every one. The sample records about 82,000 clones, around 80% being singletons. Specimen: memory CD4+ T cells from blood. Receptors were obtained from an adult in good health and CMV-seronegative.

The chain carries TRBV21-1 and TRBJ2-7; the DNA was not used to check the table's D call, TRBD1. TRBV21-1 is a pseudogene. The CDR3 loop spans 12 amino acids. CDR3 region: CASSPPGYEQYF. The CDR3 DNA reads as TGTGCCAGCAGCCCTCCAGGGTACGAGCAGTACTTC.

This chain links TRBV7-2 with TRBJ2-7; D uncertain. Trimming took off 4 bases at V and 0 bases at J, with 10 bases between the two ends. Germline assignment: CDR1 SGHTA and CDR2 FQGNSA. The CDR3 runs 14 residues. CDR3 loop: CASSSDAGSYEQYF. The CDR3 region has the DNA TGTGCCAGCAGCTCGGACGCTGGCTCCTACGAGCAGTACTTC.

The chain combines TRBV7-9 with TRBJ1-4, with unresolved D. CDR3 size: 14 residues. V shed 5 bases and J shed 7 bases, with 14 bases lying between them. The germline CDR1 and CDR2 sequences are SEHNR and FQNEAQ (reference sequence). Here the CDR3 reads CASSPDYASEKLFF. The CDR3 DNA follows: TGTGCCAGCAGCCCCGATTACGCGAGTGAAAAACTGTTTTTT.

The table lists this clone with a few counts. The genes are TRBV25-1 and TRBJ2-7, with 10 nucleotides matching TRBD2. Germline CDR1 MGHDK, CDR2 SYGVNS. Losses at the gene ends were 4 bases for V and 2 bases for J; bases not matched to a gene: 2. The CDR3 covers 14 residues. The CDR3 is CASSGSGGAYEQYF. The CDR3 nucleotides read TGTGCCAGCAGTGGGAGCGGGGGGGCCTACGAGCAGTACTTC.